The next 4 T cell receptor beta chains were all read from a single sample in a study of shared clonotypes between healthy human individuals. The table came from immunoSEQ multiplex PCR; TCRdb's copy has only in-frame clones and leaves some out. The sample consists of some 1 million clones, around 74% of them appearing once. Input material: memory CD4+ T cells sorted from blood. Subset of the sample: CD45RA-negative fraction. These receptors were obtained from a man in his late teens or twenties in good health.

The CDR3 here is CASSPEDREDGYTF. The CDR3 nucleotides are TGCGCCAGCAGCCCCGAGGACAGGGAGGATGGCTACACCTTC. The rearrangement uses TRBV4-1 and TRBJ1-2; the match to TRBD1 covers 8 bases. Germline CDR1 is MGHRA and CDR2 is YSYEKL. The CDR3 spans 14 residues. V was clipped by 4 bases and J by 6 bases; unmatched bases: 7.

This clone was detected only a few times. This chain uses TRBV19 with TRBJ1-5, with TRBD1 matching 10 bases. The V segment lost 3 bases and the J segment 3 bases; nucleotides outside the gene matches: 8. Germline CDR1 reads LNHDA; CDR2 reads SQIVND (reference sequence). This CDR3 is built from 17 residues. The CDR3 DNA follows: TGTGCCAGTAGTATTACCGGGACAGGGGCGGTCAATCAGCCCCAGCATTTT. This gives the protein CASSITGTGAVNQPQHF.

This sequence joins TRBV7-8 and TRBJ2-3; 13 nucleotides match TRBD2. The trim removed 1 base at V and 10 bases at J, leaving 11 bases unmatched. Looked up from germline, CDR1 is SGHVS and CDR2 is FQNEAQ. The CDR3 extends over 17 amino acids. In DNA form, the CDR3 reads TGTGCCAGCAGCTTAGGAACACTAGCGGGGGGGTCGATGCCGCAGTATTTT. As protein: CASSLGTLAGGSMPQYF.

The gene calls are TRBV11-3 and TRBJ2-1, with 10 positions matching TRBD2. V shed 1 base, J shed 7 bases, and the junction held 7 bases outside the gene matches. This CDR3 spans 16 amino acids. CDR1 SGHNT and CDR2 YENEEA come from the germline V gene. CDR3 in amino acids: CASSLASSGRVNEQFF. The CDR3 nucleotides are TGTGCCAGCAGCTTAGCTTCTAGCGGGAGAGTAAATGAGCAGTTCTTC.